This T cell receptor beta chain was sequenced in a study of shared clonotypes between healthy human individuals. Points from the study as a whole: Shared across a few donors were around 4.7% of the naive CD4 clonotypes. Investigators collected only blood, and repertoires in tissues likely differ.

Turning to this clone: Its cognate antigen is unknown.

CDR3 length equals 14 residues. Germline V gene lookup returns CDR1 SGHTA and CDR2 FQGTGA. The V and J ends lost 5 bases and 6 bases, in that order; junction bases with no gene match: 5. Every subset had its genomic DNA shared out evenly among several immunoSEQ plates. Sequenced by immunoSEQ multiplex PCR; TCRdb stores in-frame clones only, minus some. This sample has 980,000 or so clones, with about 80% found just once. Healthy and HIV-negative, the adult donors had no recent acute infections or vaccinations. This TCR derives from a man in his late teens or twenties in good health. Sequencing input: memory CD4+ T cells sorted from blood. Subset defined: CD45RA-negative fraction. The chain combines TRBV7-3 with TRBJ2-2, with TRBD2 matching 8 bases. The CDR3 DNA reads TGTGCCAGCAGCGCGGGACTAGGTGCCGGGGAGCTGTTTTTT. Amino acids: CASSAGLGAGELFF.